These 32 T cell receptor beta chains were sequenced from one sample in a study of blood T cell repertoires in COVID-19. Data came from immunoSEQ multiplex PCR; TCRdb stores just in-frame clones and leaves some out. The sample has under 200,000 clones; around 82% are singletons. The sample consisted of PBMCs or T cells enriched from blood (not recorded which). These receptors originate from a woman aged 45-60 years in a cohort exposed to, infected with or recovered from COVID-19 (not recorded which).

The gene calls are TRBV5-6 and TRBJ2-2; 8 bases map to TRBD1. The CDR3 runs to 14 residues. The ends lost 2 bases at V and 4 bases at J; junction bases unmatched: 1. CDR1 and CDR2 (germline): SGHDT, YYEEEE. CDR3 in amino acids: CASSFTGGTGELFF. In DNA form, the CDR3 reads TGTGCCAGCAGCTTTACAGGGGGCACCGGGGAGCTGTTTTTT.

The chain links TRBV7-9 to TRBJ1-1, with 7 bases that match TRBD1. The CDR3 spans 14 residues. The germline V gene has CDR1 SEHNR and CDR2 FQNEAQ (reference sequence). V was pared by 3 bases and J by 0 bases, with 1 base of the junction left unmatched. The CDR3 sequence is CASSLTGLNTEAFF. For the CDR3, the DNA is TGTGCCAGCAGCTTGACAGGGTTGAACACTGAAGCTTTCTTT.

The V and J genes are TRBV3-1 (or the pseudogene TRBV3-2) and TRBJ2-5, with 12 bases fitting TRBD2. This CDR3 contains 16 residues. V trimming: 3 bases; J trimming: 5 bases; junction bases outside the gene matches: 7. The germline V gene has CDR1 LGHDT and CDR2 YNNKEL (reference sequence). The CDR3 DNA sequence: TGTGCCAGCAGCCAGACTAGCGGGGGCTGGTCGGAGACCCAGTACTTC. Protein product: CASSQTSGGWSETQYF.

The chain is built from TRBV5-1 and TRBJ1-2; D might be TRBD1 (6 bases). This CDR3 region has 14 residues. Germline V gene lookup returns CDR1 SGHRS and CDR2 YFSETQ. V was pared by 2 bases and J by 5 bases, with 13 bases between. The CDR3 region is CASSFSGERYGYTF. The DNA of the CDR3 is TGCGCCAGCAGCTTCTCAGGGGAACGGTATGGCTACACCTTC.

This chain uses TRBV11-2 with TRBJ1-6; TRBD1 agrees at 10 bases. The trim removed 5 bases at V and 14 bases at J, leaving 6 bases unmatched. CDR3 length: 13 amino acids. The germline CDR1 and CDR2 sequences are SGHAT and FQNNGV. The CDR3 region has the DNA TGTGCCAGCAGCCCGACAGGGGGCAGGGCCCTCCACTTT. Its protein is CASSPTGGRALHF. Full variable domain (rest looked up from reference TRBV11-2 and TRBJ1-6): EAGVAQSPRYKIIEKRQSVAFWCNPISGHATLYWYQQILGQGPKLLIQFQNNGVVDDSQLPKDRFSAERLKGVDSTLKIQPAKLEDSAVYLCASSPTGGRALHFGNGTRLTVT.

CDR3 in amino acids: CASRNQGISYEQYF. The CDR3 bases are TGTGCCAGCAGAAACCAGGGTATTAGCTACGAGCAGTACTTC. The rearrangement uses TRBV28 and TRBJ2-7, with D possibly TRBD1 on 5 matching bases. This CDR3 region has 14 residues. Between the trimmed V and J ends, which lost 6 bases and 3 bases, there was a span of 15 bases. Germline V gene sequence: CDR1 MDHEN, CDR2 SYDVKM. Filled out from reference TRBV28 and TRBJ2-7, the complete variable domain reads DVKVTQSSRYLVKRTGEKVFLECVQDMDHENMFWYRQDPGLGLRLIYFSYDVKMKEKGDIPEGYSVSREKKERFSLILESASTNQTSMYLCASRNQGISYEQYFGPGTRLTVT.

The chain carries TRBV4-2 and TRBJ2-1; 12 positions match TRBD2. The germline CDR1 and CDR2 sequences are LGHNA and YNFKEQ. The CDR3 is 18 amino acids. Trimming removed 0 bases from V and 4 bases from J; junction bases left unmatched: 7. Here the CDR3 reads CASSQEGPGLAGYNEQFF. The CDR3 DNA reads TGTGCCAGCAGCCAAGAGGGCCCAGGACTAGCGGGGTACAATGAGCAGTTCTTC.

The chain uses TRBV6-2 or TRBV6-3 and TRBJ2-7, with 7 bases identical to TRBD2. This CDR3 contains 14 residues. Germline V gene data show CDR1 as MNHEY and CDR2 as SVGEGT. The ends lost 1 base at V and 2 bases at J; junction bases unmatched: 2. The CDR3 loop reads CASSYLGGAYEQYF. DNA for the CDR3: TGTGCCAGCAGTTACTTGGGGGGGGCCTACGAGCAGTACTTC.

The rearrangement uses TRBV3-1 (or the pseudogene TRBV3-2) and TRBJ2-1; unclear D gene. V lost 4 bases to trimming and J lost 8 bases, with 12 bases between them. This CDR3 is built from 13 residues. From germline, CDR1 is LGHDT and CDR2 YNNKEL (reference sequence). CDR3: CASSLLARDEQFF. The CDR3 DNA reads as TGTGCCAGCAGCCTCCTCGCGAGAGATGAGCAGTTCTTC.

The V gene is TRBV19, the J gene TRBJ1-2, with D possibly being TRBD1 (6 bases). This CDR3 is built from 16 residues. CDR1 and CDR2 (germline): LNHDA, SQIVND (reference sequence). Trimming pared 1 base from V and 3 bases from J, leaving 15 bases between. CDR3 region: CASSIAQGTRHYGYTF. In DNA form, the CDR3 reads TGTGCCAGTAGTATAGCTCAAGGGACAAGGCACTATGGCTACACCTTC.

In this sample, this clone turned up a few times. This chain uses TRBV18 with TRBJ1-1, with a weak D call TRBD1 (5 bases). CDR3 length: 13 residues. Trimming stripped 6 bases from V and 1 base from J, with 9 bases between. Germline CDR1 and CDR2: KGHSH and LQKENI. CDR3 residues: CASSAGPNTEAFF. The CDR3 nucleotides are TGTGCCAGCTCCGCGGGACCGAACACTGAAGCTTTCTTT.

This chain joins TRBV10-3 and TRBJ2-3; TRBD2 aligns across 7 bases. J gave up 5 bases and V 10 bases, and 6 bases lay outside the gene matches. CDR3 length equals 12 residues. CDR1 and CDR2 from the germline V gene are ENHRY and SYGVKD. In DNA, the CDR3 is TGTGCCACCACCGCTAGCGGAGATACGCAGTATTTT. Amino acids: CATTASGDTQYF.

CDR3: CASSDRTGGSMGGEKLFF. For the CDR3, the DNA is TGTGCCAGCAGTGACCGGACAGGGGGCAGTATGGGTGGCGAAAAACTGTTTTTT. The V and J genes are TRBV6-1 and TRBJ1-4; 11 bases are shared with TRBD1. Germline V gene lookup returns CDR1 MNHNS and CDR2 SASEGT. The CDR3 has 18 residues. V lost 3 bases, J lost 8 bases, and 14 bases stayed unmatched.

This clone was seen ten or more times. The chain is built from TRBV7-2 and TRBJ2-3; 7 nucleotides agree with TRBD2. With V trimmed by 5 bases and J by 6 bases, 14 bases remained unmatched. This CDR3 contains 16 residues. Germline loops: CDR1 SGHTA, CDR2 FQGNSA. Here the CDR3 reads CASSERTSFVTDTQYF. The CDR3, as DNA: TGTGCCAGCAGCGAAAGGACTAGTTTTGTAACGGATACGCAGTATTTT.

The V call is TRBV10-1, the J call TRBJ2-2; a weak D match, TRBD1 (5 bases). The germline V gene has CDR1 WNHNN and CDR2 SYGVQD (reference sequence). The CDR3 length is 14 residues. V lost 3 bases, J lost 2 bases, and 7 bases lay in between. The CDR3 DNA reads TGCGCCAGCAGTGACGACAGAAACACCGGGGAGCTGTTTTTT. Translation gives CASSDDRNTGELFF.

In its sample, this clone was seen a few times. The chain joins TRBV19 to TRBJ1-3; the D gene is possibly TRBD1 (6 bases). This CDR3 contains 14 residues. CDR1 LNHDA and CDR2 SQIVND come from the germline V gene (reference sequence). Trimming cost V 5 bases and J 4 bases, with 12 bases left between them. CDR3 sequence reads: CASSPWTAGNTIYF. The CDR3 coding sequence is TGTGCCAGTAGTCCGTGGACAGCAGGAAACACCATATATTTT.

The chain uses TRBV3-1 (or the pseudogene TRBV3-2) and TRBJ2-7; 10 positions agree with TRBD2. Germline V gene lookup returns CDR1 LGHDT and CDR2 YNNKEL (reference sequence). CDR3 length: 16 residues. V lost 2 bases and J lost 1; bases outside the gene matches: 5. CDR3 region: CASSQSYSGGSYEQYF. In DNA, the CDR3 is TGTGCCAGCAGCCAAAGCTATAGCGGGGGGTCCTACGAGCAGTACTTC.

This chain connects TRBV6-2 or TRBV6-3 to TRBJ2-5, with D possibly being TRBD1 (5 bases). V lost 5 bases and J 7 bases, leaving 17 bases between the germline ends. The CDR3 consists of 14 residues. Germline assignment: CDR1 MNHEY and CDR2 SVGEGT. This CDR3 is CASSLSAGLGTQYF. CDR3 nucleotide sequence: TGTGCCAGCAGTCTCTCGGCAGGGTTGGGGACCCAGTACTTC.

The CDR3 DNA follows: TGTGCCAGCAGAATAGGAGACACTGAAGCTTTCTTT. This encodes CASRIGDTEAFF. The rearrangement links TRBV12-3 or TRBV12-4 to TRBJ1-1; D ambiguous. V was pared by 6 bases and J by 3 bases, with 8 bases between. The CDR3 is made up of 12 amino acids.

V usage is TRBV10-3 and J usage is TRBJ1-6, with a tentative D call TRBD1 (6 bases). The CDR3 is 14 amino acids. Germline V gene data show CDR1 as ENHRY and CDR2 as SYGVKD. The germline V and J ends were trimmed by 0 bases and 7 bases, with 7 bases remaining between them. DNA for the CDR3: TGTGCCATCAGTGAGTCCACAGGGAATTCACCCCTCCACTTT. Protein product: CAISESTGNSPLHF.

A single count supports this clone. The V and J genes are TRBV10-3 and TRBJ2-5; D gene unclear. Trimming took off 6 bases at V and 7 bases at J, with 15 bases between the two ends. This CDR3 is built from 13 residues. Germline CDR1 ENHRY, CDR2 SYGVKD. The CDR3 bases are TGTGCCATCAGCCCCGACACCTTAGGGACCCAGTACTTC. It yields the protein CAISPDTLGTQYF.

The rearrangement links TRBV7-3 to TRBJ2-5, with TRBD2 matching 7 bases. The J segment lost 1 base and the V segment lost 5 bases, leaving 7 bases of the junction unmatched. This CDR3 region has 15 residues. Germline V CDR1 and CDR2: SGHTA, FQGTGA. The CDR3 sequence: CASSLGSGFQETQYF. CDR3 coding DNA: TGTGCCAGCAGCCTGGGTAGCGGGTTCCAAGAGACCCAGTACTTC.

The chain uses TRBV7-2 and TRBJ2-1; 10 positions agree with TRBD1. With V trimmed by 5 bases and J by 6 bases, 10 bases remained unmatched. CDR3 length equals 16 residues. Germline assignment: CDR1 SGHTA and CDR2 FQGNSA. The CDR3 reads CASSPTPGTGVNEQFF. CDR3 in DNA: TGTGCCAGCAGCCCTACCCCCGGGACAGGGGTCAATGAGCAGTTCTTC.

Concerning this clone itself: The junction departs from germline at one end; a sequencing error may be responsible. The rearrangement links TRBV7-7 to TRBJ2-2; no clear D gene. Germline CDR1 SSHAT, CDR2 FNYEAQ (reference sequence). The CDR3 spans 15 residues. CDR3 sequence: CASSLDVARSGELFF. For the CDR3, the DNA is TGTGCTAGCAGCTTAGATGTGGCTAGGTCCGGGGAGCTGTTTTTT.

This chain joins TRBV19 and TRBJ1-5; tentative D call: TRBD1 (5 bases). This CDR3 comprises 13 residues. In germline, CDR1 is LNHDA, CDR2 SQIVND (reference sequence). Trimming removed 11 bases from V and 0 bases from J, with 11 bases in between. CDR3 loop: CASREYSNQPQHF. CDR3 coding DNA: TGTGCCTCCAGGGAATATAGCAATCAGCCCCAGCATTTT.

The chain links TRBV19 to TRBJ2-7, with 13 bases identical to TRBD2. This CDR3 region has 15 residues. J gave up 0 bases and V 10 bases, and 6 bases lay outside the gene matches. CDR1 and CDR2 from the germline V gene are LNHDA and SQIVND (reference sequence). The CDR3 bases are TGTGCCACAGGACTAGCGGGGGTAAGCTCCTACGAGCAGTACTTC. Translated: CATGLAGVSSYEQYF. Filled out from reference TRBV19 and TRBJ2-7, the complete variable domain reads DGGITQSPKYLFRKEGQNVTLSCEQNLNHDAMYWYRQDPGQGLRLIYYSQIVNDFQKGDIAEGYSVSREKKESFPLTVTSAQKNPTAFYLCATGLAGVSSYEQYFGPGTRLTVT.

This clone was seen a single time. The DNA for the CDR3 is TGTGCCAGCTCATCGACATTCGGCGGGGAGCTGTTTTTT. Its translation: CASSSTFGGELFF. The J gene is TRBJ2-2, the V gene TRBV18; D gene uncertain. CDR3 size: 13 residues. Trimming pared 5 bases from V and 7 bases from J, leaving 11 bases between. From germline, CDR1 is KGHSH and CDR2 LQKENI.

CDR3 loop: CASETGPPNAGELFF. DNA of the CDR3: TGTGCCAGCGAAACAGGGCCCCCTAACGCCGGGGAGCTGTTTTTT. This rearrangement joins TRBV5-4 to TRBJ2-2, with D possibly TRBD1 on 6 matching bases. The V end was cut by 7 bases, the J end by 6 bases, with 19 bases between. Germline assignment: CDR1 SGHNT and CDR2 YYREEE (reference sequence). CDR3 length: 15 amino acids.

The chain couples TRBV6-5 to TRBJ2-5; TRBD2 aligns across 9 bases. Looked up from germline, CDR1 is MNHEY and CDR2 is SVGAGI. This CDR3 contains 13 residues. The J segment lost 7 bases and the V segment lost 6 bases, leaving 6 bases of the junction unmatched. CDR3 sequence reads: CASRRGGPVTQYF. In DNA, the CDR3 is TGTGCCAGCAGGCGGGGGGGCCCAGTGACCCAGTACTTC.

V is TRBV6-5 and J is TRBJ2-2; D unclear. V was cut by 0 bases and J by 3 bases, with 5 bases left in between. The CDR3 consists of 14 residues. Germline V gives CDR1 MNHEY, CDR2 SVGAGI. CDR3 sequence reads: CASSYSRDTGELFF. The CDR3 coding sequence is TGTGCCAGCAGTTACTCGCGAGACACCGGGGAGCTGTTTTTT.

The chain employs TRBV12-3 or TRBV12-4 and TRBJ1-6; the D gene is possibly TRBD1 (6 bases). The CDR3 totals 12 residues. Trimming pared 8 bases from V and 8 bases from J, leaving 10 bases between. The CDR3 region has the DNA TGTGCCAGCTCTTACAGGGATTCACCCCTCCACTTT. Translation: CASSYRDSPLHF.

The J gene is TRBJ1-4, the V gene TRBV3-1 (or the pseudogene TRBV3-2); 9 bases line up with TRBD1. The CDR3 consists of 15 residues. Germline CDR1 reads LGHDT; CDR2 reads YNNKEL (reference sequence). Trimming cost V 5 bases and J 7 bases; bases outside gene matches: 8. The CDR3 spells CASSFSQGAGEKLFF. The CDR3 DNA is TGTGCCAGCAGCTTCTCACAGGGGGCTGGTGAAAAACTGTTTTTT.